The present T cell receptor beta chain was sequenced within a study of cytomegalovirus exposure and HLA in healthy donors. Study-wide points: Some V segments (TRBV6-2 and TRBV6-3 among them) were excluded as indistinguishable.

PCR involved 60 Vbeta and 13 Jbeta primers. The data were produced by immunoSEQ multiplex PCR, yet TCRdb's version contains in-frame clones alone and is incomplete. Among about 120,000 clones listed, around 62% were seen once. Germline lookup yields CDR1 SEHNR and CDR2 FQNEAQ (reference sequence). V was pared by 2 bases and J by 7 bases, with 8 bases of the junction left unmatched. The CDR3 sequence is 16 residues long. Regarding this clone: The target antigen is unknown.

Sequencing used PBMCs. The clonotype comes from a woman in her thirties or forties in good health and CMV-seropositive. This rearrangement joins TRBV7-9 to TRBJ2-1; 10 bases are shared with TRBD2. The CDR3 here is CASSLWSSGSLNEQFF. The CDR3 region has the DNA TGTGCCAGCAGCTTATGGTCTAGCGGGAGTCTAAATGAGCAGTTCTTC. The full variable domain, completed using reference TRBV7-9 and TRBJ2-1, is DTGVSQNPRHKITKRGQNVTFRCDPISEHNRLYWYRQTLGQGPEFLTYFQNEAQLEKSRLLSDRFSAERPKGSFSTLEIQRTEQGDSAMYLCASSLWSSGSLNEQFFGPGTRLTVL.